Below are 25 T cell receptor beta chains sequenced from a single sample in a study of blood T cells in healthy people across ages. A second PCR of 7 to 11 cycles used a sample-barcoded 5' primer and a J-beta primer mix. Each CDR3 protein gets one entry after TCRdb re-called the 5' RACE reads with MiXCR. The sample records fewer than 800,000 distinct CDR3 sequences, 32% being singletons. Sequenced sample: blood. All receptors come from a woman older than 75 in good health.

V and J are TRBV6-6 and TRBJ2-1; no definite D call. Germline loops: CDR1 MNHNY, CDR2 SVGAGI (reference sequence). The CDR3 is 14 amino acids. V lost 4 bases and J lost 2, with 9 bases in between. The CDR3 DNA is TGTGCCAGCAGTTCCCAAGCCCCCTACAATGAGCAGTTCTTC. This codes for CASSSQAPYNEQFF.

This clonotype was seen many times. This chain joins TRBV10-3 and TRBJ2-3; the D gene is possibly TRBD2 (6 bases). The CDR3 runs to 16 residues. The ends were cut back, 4 bases at V and 0 bases at J, with 14 bases in the middle. Germline V CDR1 and CDR2: ENHRY, SYGVKD. The CDR3: CAISARPGTSTDTQYF. CDR3 DNA sequence: TGTGCCATCAGTGCCCGCCCCGGGACTAGCACAGATACGCAGTATTTT.

For the CDR3, the DNA is TGCGCCAGCAGCTCAGGGGGCCCTACTGAAGCTTTCTTT. It codes for CASSSGGPTEAFF. This chain connects TRBV5-1 to TRBJ1-1, with 8 bases matching TRBD1. Germline V gene sequence: CDR1 SGHRS, CDR2 YFSETQ. Trimming at V came to 3 bases and at J to 5 bases, leaving 3 bases not matched to a gene. The CDR3 has 13 amino acids.

This clonotype was picked up many times. The rearrangement joins TRBV20-1 to TRBJ1-1; D is possibly TRBD1 (6 bases). V gave up 7 bases and J gave up 8 bases, with 17 bases separating them. This CDR3 is 12 amino acids long. Per germline, CDR1 DFQATT and CDR2 SNEGSKA (reference sequence). For the CDR3, the DNA is TGCAGTGTGGCGGAGGGGGGAGAGGAAGCTTTCTTT. As protein: CSVAEGGEEAFF.

The chain is built from TRBV12-3 or TRBV12-4 and TRBJ2-7; D possibly corresponds to TRBD2 (6 bases). This CDR3 is 15 amino acids long. Trimming took off 5 bases at V and 0 bases at J, with 14 bases between the two ends. The CDR3 is CASSHLAEGSYEQYF. The DNA for the CDR3 is TGTGCCAGCAGTCATTTAGCGGAGGGCTCCTACGAGCAGTACTTC.

The V gene is TRBV7-6, the J gene TRBJ2-2; D unresolved. The germline V gene has CDR1 SGHVS and CDR2 FNYEAQ. Trimming took 2 bases from V and 2 from J, leaving 12 bases between them. The length of the CDR3 is 16 residues. The CDR3 coding sequence is TGTGCCAGCAGCTTAATGGTAGTCAGCAACACCGGGGAGCTGTTTTTT. Its translation: CASSLMVVSNTGELFF.

This sequence joins TRBV12-3 or TRBV12-4 and TRBJ2-1, with TRBD1 as a possible D gene (6 bases). The CDR3 runs 14 residues. The ends were cut back, 3 bases at V and 10 bases at J, with 16 bases in the middle. CDR3 nucleotides: TGTGCCAGCAGTTTTAGAGGGGGAGCCGAAGAGCAGTTCTTC. It yields the protein CASSFRGGAEEQFF.

This clonotype was found many times. The chain joins TRBV20-1 to TRBJ2-5; the match to TRBD2 covers 10 bases. V was pared by 1 base and J by 5 bases, with 13 bases of the junction left unmatched. The CDR3 is 17 residues long. Germline V gives CDR1 DFQATT, CDR2 SNEGSKA (reference sequence). This chain's CDR3 is CSARAGASGGRVETQYF. The CDR3 nucleotides are TGCAGTGCTAGAGCAGGGGCTAGCGGGGGTCGAGTGGAGACCCAGTACTTC.

This clonotype was detected ten times or more. This rearrangement joins TRBV4-1 to TRBJ2-5, with D possibly being TRBD1 (5 bases). Germline CDR1 and CDR2: MGHRA and YSYEKL. The CDR3 has 15 amino acids. The V end lost 0 bases, the J end lost 1 base, and 9 bases lay between the germline ends. Here the CDR3 reads CASSQEGQGQETQYF. In nucleotides, the CDR3 is TGCGCCAGCAGCCAAGAAGGCCAGGGCCAAGAGACCCAGTACTTC.

In this sample, this clonotype turned up a few times. The V and J genes are TRBV21-1 and TRBJ1-5; TRBD1 reflects the table's D call only, with no check against the DNA. TRBV21-1 is described as a pseudogene. This CDR3 is built from 14 residues. CDR3: CASSKVRASQPQHF. The CDR3 DNA reads TGTGCCAGCAGCAAAGTCCGGGCATCACAGCCCCAGCATTTT.

The chain couples TRBV18 to TRBJ2-1, with no clear D. Judging by the DNA end, TRBJ2-7 fits better; the J call may be wrong. Germline CDR1 reads KGHSH; CDR2 reads LQKENI. The length of the CDR3 is 15 residues. In DNA form, the CDR3 reads TGTGCCAGCTCACCGGTCGGGCTATCCTACAATGAGCAGTACTTC. Residues: CASSPVGLSYNEQYF.

At least ten counts were recorded for this clonotype. Germline is not matched at one junction end, which may reflect a read error. This chain links TRBV7-2 with TRBJ1-4; no definite D call. Germline loops: CDR1 SGHTA, CDR2 FQGNSA. This CDR3 has 15 amino acids. For the CDR3, the DNA is TGCGCCAGCAGCTTGGACGGAGGGAGGGATGAAAAACTGTTTTTT. Its protein is CASSLDGGRDEKLFF. Full variable domain (remainder filled in from reference TRBV7-2 and TRBJ1-4): GAGVSQSPSNKVTEKGKDVELRCDPISGHTALYWYRQSLGQGLEFLIYFQGNSAPDKSGLPSDRFSAERTGGSVSTLTIQRTQQEDSAVYLCASSLDGGRDEKLFFGSGTQLSVL.

About this clonotype itself: This may come from a read error, since a much larger clone is one base off. The genes are TRBV6-2 or TRBV6-3 and TRBJ2-5; 9 nucleotides line up with TRBD1. The end of the DNA aligns better with TRBJ2-7, so the J call may be wrong. Germline CDR1 and CDR2: MNHEY and SVGEGT. There are 15 residues in the CDR3. As DNA, the CDR3 is TGTGCCAGCGGTAAACAACAGGGGGCCGTAAACGAGCAGTACTTC. Amino acid sequence: CASGKQQGAVNEQYF.

V usage is TRBV5-1 and J usage is TRBJ1-2; D ambiguous. This CDR3 has 15 residues. CDR1 is SGHRS and CDR2 is YFSETQ in the germline V gene. Trimming stripped 4 bases from V and 7 bases from J, with 20 bases between. In nucleotides, the CDR3 is TGCGCCAGCAGCGCCGACGGCGGCTTTCGGGTTGGCTACACCTTC. Its translation is CASSADGGFRVGYTF.

At least ten counts were recorded for this clonotype. The genes are TRBV20-1 and TRBJ1-2, with a possible D match to TRBD1 (6 bases). The V gene's germline CDR1 is DFQATT and CDR2 SNEGSKA (reference sequence). The V end lost 2 bases, the J end lost 0 bases, and 10 bases lay between the germline ends. The CDR3 length is 14 residues. This chain's CDR3 is CSARRTASNYGYTF. CDR3 bases: TGCAGTGCTAGAAGGACAGCCTCTAACTATGGCTACACCTTC.

This clonotype occurred many times. The V call is TRBV30, the J call TRBJ2-5; D possibly corresponds to TRBD1 (7 bases). V lost 2 bases and J lost 5, with 12 bases in between. Germline V gives CDR1 GTSNPN, CDR2 SVGIG (reference sequence). The CDR3 contains 13 residues. DNA for the CDR3: TGTGCCTGGAGTACTCAGGGGGGCGAGACCCAGTACTTC. Protein sequence: CAWSTQGGETQYF.

Ten or more counts support this clonotype. This chain uses TRBV2 with TRBJ2-1; TRBD2 matches 11 bases. In germline, CDR1 is SNHLY, CDR2 FYNNEI. The CDR3 contains 19 residues. The V segment lost 6 bases and the J segment 6 bases; nucleotides outside the gene matches: 19. The CDR3 DNA is TGTGCCAGCAGCCCCTCCTTAGGGCTAGCGGGGGGCCGACGCAATGAGCAGTTCTTC. Translation gives CASSPSLGLAGGRRNEQFF.

Turning to this clonotype: Since a much larger clone is just one base distant, this may be a read error. The chain uses TRBV7-6 and TRBJ1-3, with 11 bases identical to TRBD1. The CDR3 covers 16 residues. Germline V lookup: CDR1 SGHVS, CDR2 FNYEAQ. In DNA, the CDR3 is TGTGCCAGCAGCCCAGGACAGGGGGCGGCTGGAAGCACCATATATTTT. Its translation: CASSPGQGAAGSTIYF.

This clonotype was counted many times. A much larger clone sits a single nucleotide away, making a read error possible. The genes are TRBV2 and TRBJ2-5, with D perhaps TRBD1 (6 bases). The V gene's germline CDR1 is SNHLY and CDR2 FYNNEI. The germline V and J ends were trimmed by 6 bases and 11 bases, with 19 bases remaining between them. The CDR3 runs to 13 residues. In DNA, the CDR3 is TGTGCCAGCAGGGTGATGACAGGCAATGAGCAGTACTTC. Translating gives CASRVMTGNEQYF. The variable domain in full, with the rest retrieved from reference TRBV2 and TRBJ2-5, is EPEVTQTPSHQVTQMGQEVILRCVPISNHLYFYWYRQILGQKVEFLVSFYNNEISEKSEIFDDQFSVERPDGSNFTLKIRSTKLEDSAMYFCASRVMTGNEQYFGPGTRLLVL.

The V call is TRBV20-1, the J call TRBJ2-5; 7 bases align to TRBD2. V was clipped by 0 bases and J by 4 bases; unmatched bases: 5. CDR3 length equals 14 residues. Germline V lookup: CDR1 DFQATT, CDR2 SNEGSKA (reference sequence). The CDR3 spells CSARDDTGGETQYF. CDR3 DNA: TGCAGTGCTAGAGACGACACGGGGGGAGAGACCCAGTACTTC.

This clonotype was seen at least ten times. CDR3 sequence reads: CASSENRGRTEKLFF. In nucleotides, the CDR3 is TGCGCCAGCAGCGAAAACAGGGGGCGCACTGAAAAACTGTTTTTT. This rearrangement joins TRBV5-1 to TRBJ1-4; 9 bases agree with TRBD1. The CDR3 contains 15 residues. V trimming: 4 bases; J trimming: 7 bases; junction bases outside the gene matches: 8. The germline CDR1 and CDR2 sequences are SGHRS and YFSETQ.

This clonotype was picked up many times. This chain links TRBV3-1 with TRBJ2-1; D is perhaps TRBD2 (5 bases). Trimming removed 0 bases from V and 2 bases from J, with 11 bases in between. The CDR3 length is 16 residues. Germline V gene sequence: CDR1 LGHDT, CDR2 YNNKEL (reference sequence). The CDR3 nucleotides are TGTGCCAGCAGCCAAGAGACGGGATCCCCCTACAATGAGCAGTTCTTC. Translating gives CASSQETGSPYNEQFF.

This clonotype was recorded only once. A read error may be the cause here, since a much bigger clone is one base away. The chain links TRBV28 to TRBJ2-3; 9 positions match TRBD2. The CDR3 contains 16 residues. CDR1 and CDR2 (germline): MDHEN, SYDVKM. The CDR3 DNA sequence: TGTGCCAGCAGTCGTAGCGGGGGAGCTAGCACAGATACGCGGTATTTT. Its translation: CASSRSGGASTDTRYF.

The table lists this clonotype with a few counts. Just one base apart from a much larger clone, this may be a read error. The chain employs TRBV7-2 and TRBJ2-5, with TRBD1 as a possible D gene (5 bases). The germline V gene encodes CDR1 SGHTA and CDR2 FQGNSA. The CDR3 sequence is 14 residues long. Trimming pared 2 bases from V and 4 bases from J, leaving 11 bases between. CDR3 nucleotides: TGTGCCAGCAGCTTAACGTCAGGGCGAGAGACCCAGTACTTC. This translates into CASSLTSGRETQYF. The variable domain in full, completed from reference TRBV7-2 and TRBJ2-5, reads GAGVSQSPSNKVTEKGKDVELRCDPISGHTALYWYRQSLGQGLEFLIYFQGNSAPDKSGLPSDRFSAERTGGSVSTLTIQRTQQEDSAVYLCASSLTSGRETQYFGPGTRLLVL.

This clonotype was observed at least ten times. The V gene is TRBV7-2, the J gene TRBJ2-5; perhaps D is TRBD1 or TRBD2 (7 bases each). Germline V gene lookup returns CDR1 SGHTA and CDR2 FQGNSA. The CDR3 runs 15 residues. The V end was cut by 3 bases, the J end by 4 bases, with 15 bases between. The CDR3 loop reads CASSFQGGPSETQYF. The CDR3 DNA sequence: TGTGCCAGCAGCTTTCAGGGGGGGCCATCAGAGACCCAGTACTTC.